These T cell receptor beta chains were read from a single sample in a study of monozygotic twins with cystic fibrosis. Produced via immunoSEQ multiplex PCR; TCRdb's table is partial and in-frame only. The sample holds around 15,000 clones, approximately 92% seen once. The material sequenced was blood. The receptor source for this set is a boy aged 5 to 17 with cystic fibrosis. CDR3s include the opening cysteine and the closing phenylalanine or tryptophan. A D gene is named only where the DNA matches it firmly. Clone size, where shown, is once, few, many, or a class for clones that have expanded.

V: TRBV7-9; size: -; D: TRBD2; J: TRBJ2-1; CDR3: CASSLSGGANEQFF; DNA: TGTGCCAGCAGCTTAAGCGGGGGGGCGAATGAGCAGTTCTTC
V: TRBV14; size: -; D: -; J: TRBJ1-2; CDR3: CASSQWGTPNYGYTF; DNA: TGTGCCAGCAGCCAATGGGGGACCCCGAACTATGGCTACACCTTC
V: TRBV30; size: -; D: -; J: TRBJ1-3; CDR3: CAWSSKGSGNTIYF; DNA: TGTGCCTGGAGTTCCAAGGGGTCTGGAAACACCATATATTTT
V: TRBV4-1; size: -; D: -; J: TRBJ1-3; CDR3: CASSRGAGRLGNTIYF; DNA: TGCGCCAGCAGCCGAGGGGCAGGGCGGCTTGGAAACACCATATATTTT
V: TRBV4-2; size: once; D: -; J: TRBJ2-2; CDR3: CASSQEVLWYTGELFF; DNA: TGTGCCAGCAGCCAAGAAGTCCTTTGGTACACCGGGGAGCTGTTTTTT
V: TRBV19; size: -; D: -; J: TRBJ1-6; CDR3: CASSWTENSPLHF; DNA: TGTGCCAGTAGCTGGACAGAGAATTCACCCCTCCACTTT
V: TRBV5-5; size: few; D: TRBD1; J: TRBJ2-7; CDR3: CASTDRGQEQYF; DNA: TGTGCCAGCACGGACAGGGGGCAGGAGCAGTACTTC
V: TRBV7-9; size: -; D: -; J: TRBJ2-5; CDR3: CASSLLGAPIGGETQYF; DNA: TGTGCCAGCAGCTTACTGGGGGCGCCTATAGGAGGAGAGACCCAGTACTTC
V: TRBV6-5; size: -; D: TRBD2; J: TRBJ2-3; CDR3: CASSYGGRAWDTQYF; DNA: TGTGCCAGCAGTTACGGCGGGAGGGCCTGGGATACGCAGTATTTT
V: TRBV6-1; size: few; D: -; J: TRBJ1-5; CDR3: CASSEAEGEGNQPQHF; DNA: TGTGCCAGCAGTGAAGCGGAGGGGGAGGGCAATCAGCCCCAGCATTTT
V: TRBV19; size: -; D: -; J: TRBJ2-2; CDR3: CASTLYRASGELFF; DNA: TGTGCCAGTACCCTTTACAGGGCCTCCGGGGAGCTGTTTTTT
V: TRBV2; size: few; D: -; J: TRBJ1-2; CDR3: CASRPPGLRTF; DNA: TGTGCCAGCAGGCCCCCGGGGCTTAGGACCTTC